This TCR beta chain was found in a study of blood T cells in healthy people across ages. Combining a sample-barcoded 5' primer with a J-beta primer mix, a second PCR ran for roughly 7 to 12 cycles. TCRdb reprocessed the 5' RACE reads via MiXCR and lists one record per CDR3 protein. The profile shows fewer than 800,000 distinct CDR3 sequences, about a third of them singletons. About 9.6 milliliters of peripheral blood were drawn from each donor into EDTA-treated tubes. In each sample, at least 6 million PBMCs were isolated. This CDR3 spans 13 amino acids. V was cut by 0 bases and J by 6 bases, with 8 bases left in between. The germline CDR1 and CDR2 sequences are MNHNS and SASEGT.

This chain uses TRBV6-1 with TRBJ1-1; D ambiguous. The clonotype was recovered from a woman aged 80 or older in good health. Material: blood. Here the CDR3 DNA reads TGTGCCAGCAGTGAAGCGGTCCTCGCTGAAGCTTTCTTT. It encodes CASSEAVLAEAFF.